The entry below gives a single TCR beta chain sequence along with its context. Other DNA sequences in the sample encode the same CDR3. This record belongs to a study of cytomegalovirus exposure and HLA in healthy donors. Germline V gene lookup returns CDR1 MNHEY and CDR2 SVGAGI. This CDR3 spans 13 amino acids. V dropped 7 bases and J dropped 4 bases, with 11 bases sitting between them. This PCR relied on a set of 60 Vbeta primers and 13 Jbeta primers. Clones were sequenced by immunoSEQ multiplex PCR, and TCRdb holds only the in-frame ones, with some missing. The sample consists of approximately 67,000 clones, around 89% of them appearing once.

The V gene is TRBV6-5, the J gene TRBJ2-1; D perhaps matches TRBD1 (6 bases). The clonotype comes from a woman aged 25 to 39 in good health and CMV-seropositive. Sequenced sample: PBMCs. The CDR3 loop reads CASMGHIYNEQFF. In nucleotides, the CDR3 is TGTGCCAGCATGGGACATATTTACAATGAGCAGTTCTTC.